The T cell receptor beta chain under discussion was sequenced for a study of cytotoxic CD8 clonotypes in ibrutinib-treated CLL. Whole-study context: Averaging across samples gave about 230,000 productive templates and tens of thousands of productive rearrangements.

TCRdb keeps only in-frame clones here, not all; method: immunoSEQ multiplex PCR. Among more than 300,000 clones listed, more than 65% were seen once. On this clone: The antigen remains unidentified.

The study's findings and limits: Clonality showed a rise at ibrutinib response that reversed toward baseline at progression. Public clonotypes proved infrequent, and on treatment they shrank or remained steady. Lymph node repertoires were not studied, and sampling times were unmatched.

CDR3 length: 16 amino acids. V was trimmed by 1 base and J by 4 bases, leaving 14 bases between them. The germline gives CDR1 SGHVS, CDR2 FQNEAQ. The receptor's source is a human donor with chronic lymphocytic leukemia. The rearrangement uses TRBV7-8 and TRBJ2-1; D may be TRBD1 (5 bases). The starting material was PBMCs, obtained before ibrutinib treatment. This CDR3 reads CASSLVVREMYNEQFF. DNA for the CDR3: TGTGCCAGCAGCTTAGTCGTCAGGGAAATGTACAATGAGCAGTTCTTC.